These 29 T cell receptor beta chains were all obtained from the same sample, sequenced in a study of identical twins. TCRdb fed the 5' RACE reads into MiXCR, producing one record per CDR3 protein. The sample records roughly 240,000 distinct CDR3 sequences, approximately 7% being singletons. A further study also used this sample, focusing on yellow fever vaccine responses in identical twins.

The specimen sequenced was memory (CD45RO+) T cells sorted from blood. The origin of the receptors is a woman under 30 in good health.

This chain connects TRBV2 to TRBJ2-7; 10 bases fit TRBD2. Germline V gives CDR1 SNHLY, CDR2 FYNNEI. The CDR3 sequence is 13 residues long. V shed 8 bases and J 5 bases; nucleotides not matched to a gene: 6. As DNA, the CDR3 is TGTGCCAGCGGGGGACTAGCGATCCACGAGCAGTACTTC. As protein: CASGGLAIHEQYF.

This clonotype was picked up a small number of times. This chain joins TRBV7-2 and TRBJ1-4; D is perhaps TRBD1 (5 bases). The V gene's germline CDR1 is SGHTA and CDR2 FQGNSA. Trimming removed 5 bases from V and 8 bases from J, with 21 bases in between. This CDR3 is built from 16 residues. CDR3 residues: CASSPAGDSREEKLFF. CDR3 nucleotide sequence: TGTGCCAGCAGCCCGGCCGGCGACAGTCGAGAGGAAAAACTGTTTTTT. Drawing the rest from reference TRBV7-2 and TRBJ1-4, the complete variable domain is GAGVSQSPSNKVTEKGKDVELRCDPISGHTALYWYRQSLGQGLEFLIYFQGNSAPDKSGLPSDRFSAERTGGSVSTLTIQRTQQEDSAVYLCASSPAGDSREEKLFFGSGTQLSVL.

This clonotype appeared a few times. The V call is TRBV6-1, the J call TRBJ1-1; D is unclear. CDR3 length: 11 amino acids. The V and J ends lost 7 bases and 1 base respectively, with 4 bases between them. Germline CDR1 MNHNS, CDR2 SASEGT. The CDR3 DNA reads TGTGCCAGCAACAGGAACACTGAAGCTTTCTTT. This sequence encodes CASNRNTEAFF.

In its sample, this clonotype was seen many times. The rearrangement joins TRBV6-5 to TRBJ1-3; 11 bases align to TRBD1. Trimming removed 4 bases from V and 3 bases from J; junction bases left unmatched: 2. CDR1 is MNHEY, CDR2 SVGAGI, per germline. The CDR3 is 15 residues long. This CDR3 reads CASSSGTGGGNTIYF. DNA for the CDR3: TGTGCCAGCAGTTCGGGGACAGGGGGTGGAAACACCATATATTTT.

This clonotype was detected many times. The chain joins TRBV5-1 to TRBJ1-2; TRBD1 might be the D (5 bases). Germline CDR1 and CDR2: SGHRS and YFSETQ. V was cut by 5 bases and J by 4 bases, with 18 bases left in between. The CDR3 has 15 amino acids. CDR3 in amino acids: CASRFQDTGRYGYTF. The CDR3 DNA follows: TGCGCCAGCAGATTCCAGGACACCGGGCGCTATGGCTACACCTTC.

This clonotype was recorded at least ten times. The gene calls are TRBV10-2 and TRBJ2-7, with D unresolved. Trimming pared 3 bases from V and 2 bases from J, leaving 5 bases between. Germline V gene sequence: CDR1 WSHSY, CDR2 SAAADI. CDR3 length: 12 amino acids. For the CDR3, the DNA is TGCGCCAGCAGTGAAAGGACCTACGAGCAGTACTTC. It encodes CASSERTYEQYF.

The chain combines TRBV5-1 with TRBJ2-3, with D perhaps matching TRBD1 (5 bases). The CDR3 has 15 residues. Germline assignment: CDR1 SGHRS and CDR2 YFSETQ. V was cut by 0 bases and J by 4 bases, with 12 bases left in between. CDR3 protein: CASSLERPGSDTQYF. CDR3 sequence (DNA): TGCGCCAGCAGCTTGGAACGGCCAGGGTCAGATACGCAGTATTTT.

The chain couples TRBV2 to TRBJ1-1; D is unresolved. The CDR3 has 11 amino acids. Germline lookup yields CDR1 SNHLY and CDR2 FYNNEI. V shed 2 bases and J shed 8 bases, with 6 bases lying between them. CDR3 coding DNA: TGTGCCAGCAGTGAACAGTACGAAGCTTTCTTT. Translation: CASSEQYEAFF.

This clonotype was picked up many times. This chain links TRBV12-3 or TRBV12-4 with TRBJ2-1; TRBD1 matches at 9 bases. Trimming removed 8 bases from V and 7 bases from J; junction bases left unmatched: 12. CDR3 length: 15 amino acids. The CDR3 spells CASGVTGTGRNEQFF. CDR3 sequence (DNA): TGTGCCAGCGGGGTGACCGGGACAGGGAGGAATGAGCAGTTCTTC.

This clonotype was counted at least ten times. The CDR3 DNA sequence: TGCGCCAGCAGCCTGAGACAGGGACACACGACCGGGGAGCTGTTTTTT. This codes for CASSLRQGHTTGELFF. V and J are TRBV5-1 and TRBJ2-2, with TRBD1 matching over 7 bases. CDR3 length: 16 amino acids. J gave up 5 bases and V 4 bases, and 11 bases lay outside the gene matches. Germline loops: CDR1 SGHRS, CDR2 YFSETQ.

CDR3 protein: CASSYRRTAPPYEQYF. The CDR3 DNA is TGTGCCAGCAGTTACAGGCGGACAGCCCCCCCCTACGAGCAGTACTTC. This chain links TRBV6-2 or TRBV6-3 with TRBJ2-7; TRBD1 might be the D (6 bases). In germline, CDR1 is MNHEY, CDR2 SVGEGT. This CDR3 is built from 16 residues. Trimming pared 2 bases from V and 2 bases from J, leaving 16 bases between.

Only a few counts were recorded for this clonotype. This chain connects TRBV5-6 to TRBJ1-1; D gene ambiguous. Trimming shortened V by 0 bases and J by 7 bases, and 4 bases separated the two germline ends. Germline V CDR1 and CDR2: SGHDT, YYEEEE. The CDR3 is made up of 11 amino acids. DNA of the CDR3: TGTGCCAGCAGCTTGGCCTATGAAGCTTTCTTT. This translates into CASSLAYEAFF.

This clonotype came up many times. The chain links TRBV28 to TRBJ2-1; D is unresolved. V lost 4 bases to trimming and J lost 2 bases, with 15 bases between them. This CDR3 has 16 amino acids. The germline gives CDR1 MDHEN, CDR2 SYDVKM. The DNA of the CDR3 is TGTGCCAGCAGTTCCCCTTTGGGTTTCGCCTACAATGAGCAGTTCTTC. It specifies CASSSPLGFAYNEQFF.

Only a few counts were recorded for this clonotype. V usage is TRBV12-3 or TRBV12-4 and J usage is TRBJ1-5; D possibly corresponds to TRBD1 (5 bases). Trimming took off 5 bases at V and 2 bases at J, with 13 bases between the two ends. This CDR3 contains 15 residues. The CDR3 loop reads CASSPGGARNQPQHF. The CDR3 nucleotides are TGTGCCAGCAGTCCGGGAGGGGCACGCAATCAGCCCCAGCATTTT.

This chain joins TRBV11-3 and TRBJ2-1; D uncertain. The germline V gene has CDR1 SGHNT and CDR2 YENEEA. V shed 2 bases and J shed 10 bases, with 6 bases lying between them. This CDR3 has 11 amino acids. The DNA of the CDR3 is TGTGCCAGCAGCTTAAAGGGAGAGCAGTTCTTC. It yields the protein CASSLKGEQFF.

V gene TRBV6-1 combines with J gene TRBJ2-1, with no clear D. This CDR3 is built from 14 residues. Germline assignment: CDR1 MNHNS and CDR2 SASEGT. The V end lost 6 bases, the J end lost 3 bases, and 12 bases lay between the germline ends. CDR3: CASRPGLLYNEQFF. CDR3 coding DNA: TGTGCCAGCAGGCCCGGGCTCCTCTACAATGAGCAGTTCTTC.

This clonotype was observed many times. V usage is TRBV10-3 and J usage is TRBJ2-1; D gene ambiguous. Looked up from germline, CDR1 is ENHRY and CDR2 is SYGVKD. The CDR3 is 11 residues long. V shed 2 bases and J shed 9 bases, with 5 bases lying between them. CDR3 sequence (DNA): TGTGCCATCAGTGAGGCTACTGAGCAGTTCTTC. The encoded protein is CAISEATEQFF.

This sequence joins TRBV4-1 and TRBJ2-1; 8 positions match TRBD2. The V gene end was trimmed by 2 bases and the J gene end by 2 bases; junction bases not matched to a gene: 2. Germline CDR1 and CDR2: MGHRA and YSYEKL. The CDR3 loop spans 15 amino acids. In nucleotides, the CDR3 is TGCGCCAGCAGCCAAACGGGAGGGACCTACAATGAGCAGTTCTTC. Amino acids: CASSQTGGTYNEQFF.

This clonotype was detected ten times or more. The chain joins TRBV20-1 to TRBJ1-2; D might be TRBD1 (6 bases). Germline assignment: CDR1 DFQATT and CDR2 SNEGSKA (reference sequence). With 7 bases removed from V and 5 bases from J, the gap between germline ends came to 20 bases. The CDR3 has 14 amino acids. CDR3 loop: CSVSTGLSRYGYTF. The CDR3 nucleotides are TGCAGTGTTAGCACAGGGTTATCTCGGTATGGCTACACCTTC.

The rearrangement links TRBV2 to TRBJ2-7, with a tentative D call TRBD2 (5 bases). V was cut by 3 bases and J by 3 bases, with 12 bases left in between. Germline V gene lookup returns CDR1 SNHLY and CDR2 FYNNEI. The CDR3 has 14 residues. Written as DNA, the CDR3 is TGTGCCAGCAGTGAGAGGGAGCAGAGCTACGAGCAGTACTTC. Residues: CASSEREQSYEQYF.

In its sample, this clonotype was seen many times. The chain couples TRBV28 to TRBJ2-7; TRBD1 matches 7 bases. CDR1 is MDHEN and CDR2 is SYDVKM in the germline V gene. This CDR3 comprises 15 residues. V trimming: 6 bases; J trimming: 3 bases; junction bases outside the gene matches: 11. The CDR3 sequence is CASRPETGPLYEQYV. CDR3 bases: TGTGCCAGCAGACCTGAGACAGGGCCTCTCTACGAGCAGTACGTC.

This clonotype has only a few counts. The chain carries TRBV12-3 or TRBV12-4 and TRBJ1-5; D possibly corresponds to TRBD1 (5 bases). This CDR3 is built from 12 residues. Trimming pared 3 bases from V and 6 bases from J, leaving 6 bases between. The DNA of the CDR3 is TGTGCCAGCAGTTTCGGGACTCAGCCCCAGCATTTT. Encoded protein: CASSFGTQPQHF.

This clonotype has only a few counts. CDR3 in amino acids: CATSRAGGSSYNEQFF. The CDR3 region has the DNA TGTGCCACCTCTCGGGCGGGCGGAAGCTCCTACAATGAGCAGTTCTTC. V and J are TRBV24-1 and TRBJ2-1; D may be TRBD2 (5 bases). The V and J ends lost 9 bases and 0 bases respectively, with 17 bases between them. There are 16 residues in the CDR3. Germline lookup yields CDR1 KGHDR and CDR2 SFDVKD.

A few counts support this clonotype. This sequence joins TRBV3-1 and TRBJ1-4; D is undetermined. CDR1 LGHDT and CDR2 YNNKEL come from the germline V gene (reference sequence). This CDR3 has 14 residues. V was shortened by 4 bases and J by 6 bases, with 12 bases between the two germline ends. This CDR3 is CASSLGVVYEKLFF. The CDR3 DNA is TGTGCCAGCAGCCTCGGGGTAGTTTATGAAAAACTGTTTTTT.

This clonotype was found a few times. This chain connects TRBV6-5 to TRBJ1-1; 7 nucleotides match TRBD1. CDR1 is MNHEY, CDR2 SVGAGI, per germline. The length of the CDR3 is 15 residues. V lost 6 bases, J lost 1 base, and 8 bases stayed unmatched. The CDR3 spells CASSLSRQGNTEAFF. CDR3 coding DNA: TGTGCCAGCAGCCTATCTCGACAGGGGAACACTGAAGCTTTCTTT.

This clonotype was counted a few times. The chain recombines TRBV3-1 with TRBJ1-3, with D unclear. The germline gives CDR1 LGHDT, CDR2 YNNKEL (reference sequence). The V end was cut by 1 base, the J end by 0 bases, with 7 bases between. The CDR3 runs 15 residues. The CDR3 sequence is CASSQGAHSGNTIYF. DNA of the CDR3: TGTGCCAGCAGCCAAGGTGCCCACTCTGGAAACACCATATATTTT. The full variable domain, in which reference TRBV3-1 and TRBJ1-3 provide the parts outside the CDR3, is DTAVSQTPKYLVTQMGNDKSIKCEQNLGHDTMYWYKQDSKKFLKIMFSYNNKELIINETVPNRFSPKSPDKAHLNLHINSLELGDSAVYFCASSQGAHSGNTIYFGEGSWLTVV.

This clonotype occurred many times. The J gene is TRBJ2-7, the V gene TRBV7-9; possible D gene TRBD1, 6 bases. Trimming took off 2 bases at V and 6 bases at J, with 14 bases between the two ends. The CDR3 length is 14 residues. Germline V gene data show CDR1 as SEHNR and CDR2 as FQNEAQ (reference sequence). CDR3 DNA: TGTGCCAGCAGCTTAACCCAACAGGGTCTCGAGCAGTACTTC. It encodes CASSLTQQGLEQYF.

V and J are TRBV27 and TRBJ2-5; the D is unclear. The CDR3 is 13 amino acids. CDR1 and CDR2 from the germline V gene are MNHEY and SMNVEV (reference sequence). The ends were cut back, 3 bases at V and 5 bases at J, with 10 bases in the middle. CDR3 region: CASSFFGSETQYF. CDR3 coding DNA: TGTGCCAGCAGTTTCTTCGGTTCTGAGACCCAGTACTTC.

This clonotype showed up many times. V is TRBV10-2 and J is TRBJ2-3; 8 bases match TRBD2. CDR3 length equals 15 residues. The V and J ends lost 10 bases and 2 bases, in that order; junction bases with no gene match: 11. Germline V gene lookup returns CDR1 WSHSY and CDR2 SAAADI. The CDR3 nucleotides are TGCGCCACCACATTAGCGGGAACCTCCACAGATACGCAGTATTTT. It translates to CATTLAGTSTDTQYF.